This entry lists 8 T cell receptor beta chains sequenced from one sample in a study of shared clonotypes between healthy human individuals. Data came from immunoSEQ multiplex PCR; TCRdb stores just in-frame clones and leaves some out. Among 2,500,000 or so clones listed, 85% to 95% were seen once. The specimen sequenced was naive CD4+ T cells from PBMCs. Subset of the sample: CD45RA+ positively selected. These receptors came from a man younger than 35 in good health. Some clones in this sample may be carry-over from other donors' samples.

The chain carries TRBV9 and TRBJ2-2; perhaps TRBD2 as D (5 bases). From germline, CDR1 is SGDLS and CDR2 YYNGEE. Trimming left V 2 bases short and J 5 bases short, with 16 bases between. The CDR3 runs 16 residues. In DNA, the CDR3 is TGTGCCAGCAGCGTTTCTCGAGGGTCGAGAACCGGGGAGCTGTTTTTT. This encodes CASSVSRGSRTGELFF.

The chain is built from TRBV7-8 and TRBJ1-1, with TRBD1 matching over 8 bases. After removal of 3 bases from V and 11 bases from J, the junction contained 11 bases not matched to a gene. From germline, CDR1 is SGHVS and CDR2 FQNEAQ. The CDR3 runs 14 residues. CDR3 amino acids: CASSLSGTGPTAFF. CDR3 in DNA: TGTGCCAGCAGCTTGTCTGGGACAGGTCCAACGGCTTTCTTT.

The chain uses TRBV6-1 and TRBJ2-5; no clear D. The CDR3 runs 11 residues. The germline V and J ends were trimmed by 1 base and 5 bases, with 2 bases remaining between them. From germline, CDR1 is MNHNS and CDR2 SASEGT. The CDR3 bases are TGTGCCAGCAGTGAAGTCGAGACCCAGTACTTC. Encoded protein: CASSEVETQYF.

The chain has TRBV4-3 and TRBJ2-6; D is uncertain. Per germline, CDR1 LGHNA and CDR2 YSLEER. The CDR3 runs to 17 residues. The V gene lost 4 bases and the J gene lost 1 base, with 14 bases spanning the gap. The CDR3 region is CASSLSPRVSGANVLTF. The CDR3 DNA follows: TGCGCCAGCAGCCTGTCCCCCCGTGTTTCTGGGGCCAACGTCCTGACTTTC.

This clone was observed a handful of times. The V call is TRBV19, the J call TRBJ1-2, with D perhaps TRBD1 (6 bases). The CDR3 runs to 14 residues. The germline V and J ends were trimmed by 3 bases and 2 bases, with 10 bases remaining between them. Germline V gene data show CDR1 as LNHDA and CDR2 as SQIVND (reference sequence). The chain's CDR3 is CASSIGTRNYGYTF. CDR3 DNA: TGTGCCAGTAGTATCGGGACAAGAAACTATGGCTACACCTTC.

V gene TRBV29-1 combines with J gene TRBJ1-5, with 12 bases matching TRBD1. The germline CDR1 and CDR2 sequences are SQVTM and ANQGSEA. CDR3 size: 16 residues. With 7 bases clipped from V and 3 bases from J, the junction kept 10 bases outside the gene matches. The CDR3: CSALVGTGGPNQPQHF. Here the CDR3 DNA reads TGCAGCGCACTAGTGGGGACAGGGGGCCCCAATCAGCCCCAGCATTTT.

The CDR3 region is CASRATETYEQYF. The CDR3 bases are TGTGCCAGCAGGGCTACAGAGACCTACGAGCAGTACTTC. V and J are TRBV6-6 and TRBJ2-7; D call uncertain. Germline lookup yields CDR1 MNHNY and CDR2 SVGAGI (reference sequence). CDR3 length: 13 residues. The V gene lost 6 bases and the J gene lost 2 bases, with 11 bases spanning the gap.

The chain has TRBV25-1 and TRBJ2-2; the D gene is possibly TRBD2 (6 bases). Germline CDR1 is MGHDK and CDR2 is SYGVNS. Trimming stripped 8 bases from V and 7 bases from J, with 17 bases between. This CDR3 is built from 14 residues. CDR3 sequence: CASRGRWSYGELFF. The CDR3 coding sequence is TGTGCCAGCCGGGGGAGGTGGAGTTACGGGGAGCTGTTTTTT.